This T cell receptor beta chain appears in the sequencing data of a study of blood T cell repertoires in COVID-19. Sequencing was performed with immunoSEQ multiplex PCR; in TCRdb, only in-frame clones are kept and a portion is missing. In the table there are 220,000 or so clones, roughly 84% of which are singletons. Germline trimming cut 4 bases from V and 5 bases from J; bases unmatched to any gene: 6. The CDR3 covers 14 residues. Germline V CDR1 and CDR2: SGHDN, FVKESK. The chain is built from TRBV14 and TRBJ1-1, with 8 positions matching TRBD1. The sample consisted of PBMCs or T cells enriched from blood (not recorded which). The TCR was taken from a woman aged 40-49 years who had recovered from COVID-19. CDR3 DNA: TGTGCCAGCAGCCTCTGGACAGGGAGTACTGAAGCTTTCTTT. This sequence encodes CASSLWTGSTEAFF.